This T cell receptor beta chain was captured in a study of T cell repertoires in ileal Crohn's disease. The CDR3 has 13 residues. Germline V gene sequence: CDR1 MNHEY, CDR2 SMNVEV (reference sequence). The V segment lost 2 bases and the J segment 10 bases; nucleotides outside the gene matches: 5. Assay: immunoSEQ multiplex PCR; the TCRdb copy retains only in-frame clones and omits some. The sample lists over 7,000 clones; 60% to 80% were seen once. As to time point: proximal margin of the surgical specimen (macroscopically non-inflamed). The TCR comes from an adult with Crohn's disease. The chain carries TRBV27 and TRBJ2-1; 7 bases are shared with TRBD2. Sequencing was done on a sample of ileal tissue. CDR3 DNA: TGTGCCAGCAGTTTAACGTTCGGGAGGGAGCAGTTCTTC. Translating it yields CASSLTFGREQFF.